Sequencing of this TCR beta chain was carried out in a study of blood T cell repertoires in COVID-19. The repertoire was sequenced with immunoSEQ multiplex PCR; TCRdb's copy has only in-frame clones and lacks some. Of 95,000 to 100,000 clones listed, about 92% are singletons. The sequence was collected from a man over 45 with active COVID-19. The sample taken for sequencing was peripheral blood.

CDR3 coding DNA: TGTGCCAGCAGCTTAGTACTAGCGGGAGGAGGAGAGACCCAGTACTTC. It encodes CASSLVLAGGGETQYF. This sequence joins TRBV7-9 and TRBJ2-5; 12 nucleotides match TRBD2. Germline assignment: CDR1 SEHNR and CDR2 FQNEAQ (reference sequence). J gave up 4 bases and V 1 base, and 4 bases lay outside the gene matches. This CDR3 is built from 16 residues.